These 4 T cell receptor beta chains were sequenced from one sample in a study of T cell responses to AZD1222 COVID-19 vaccine. The assay was immunoSEQ multiplex PCR, and TCRdb's table has in-frame clones only and misses some. Of some 130,000 clones listed, roughly nine tenths are singletons. Sequences were derived from peripheral blood, sampled on day 0 of AZD1222 vaccination. Source of these receptors: an adult in good health.

The DNA of the CDR3 is TGTGCCAGCAGCTCCGGGACAGGGATCTATGGCTACACCTTC. Its protein product is CASSSGTGIYGYTF. The chain uses TRBV27 and TRBJ1-2; 9 positions agree with TRBD1. The CDR3 contains 14 residues. V lost 6 bases to trimming and J lost 4 bases; unmatched junction nucleotides: 6. Germline CDR1 and CDR2: MNHEY and SMNVEV (reference sequence).

The rearrangement links TRBV6-5 to TRBJ2-7, with 8 bases aligning to TRBD1. The V segment lost 6 bases and the J segment 2 bases; nucleotides outside the gene matches: 3. The CDR3 sequence is 13 residues long. Germline CDR1 MNHEY, CDR2 SVGAGI. The CDR3 loop is CASRQTGAYEQYF. The CDR3 DNA follows: TGTGCCAGCAGGCAGACAGGGGCCTACGAGCAGTACTTC.

The J gene is TRBJ1-2, the V gene TRBV29-1, with D unclear. The CDR3 runs to 16 residues. CDR1 and CDR2 from the germline V gene are SQVTM and ANQGSEA. V dropped 3 bases and J dropped 4 bases, with 21 bases sitting between them. The CDR3 loop is CSVENAVGREGYGYTF. CDR3 nucleotides: TGCAGCGTTGAGAATGCGGTGGGTAGGGAAGGCTATGGCTACACCTTC.

This chain connects TRBV18 to TRBJ1-5; the match to TRBD1 covers 10 bases. From germline, CDR1 is KGHSH and CDR2 LQKENI. V shed 3 bases and J 7 bases; nucleotides not matched to a gene: 6. This CDR3 has 15 residues. The CDR3 protein is CASSPGTGVGQPQHF. CDR3 nucleotide sequence: TGTGCCAGCTCACCCGGGACAGGGGTAGGACAGCCCCAGCATTTT.